These 27 T cell receptor beta chains were sequenced from one sample in a study of blood T cell repertoires in COVID-19. Assay used: immunoSEQ multiplex PCR; TCRdb lists only in-frame clones, some missing. The data show about 170,000 clones, with over 65% seen just once and 2.5% to 3.5% held by the top ten. Sequencing was carried out using peripheral blood. The receptors come from a woman aged 80 or over with acute or convalescent COVID-19.

The V call is TRBV30, the J call TRBJ1-5; D is ambiguous. The V end was cut by 2 bases, the J end by 5 bases, with 10 bases between. The germline V gene encodes CDR1 GTSNPN and CDR2 SVGIG (reference sequence). The CDR3 loop spans 13 amino acids. The CDR3 sequence: CAWSPSSHQPQHF. CDR3 nucleotide sequence: TGTGCCTGGAGTCCCTCCAGTCATCAGCCCCAGCATTTT. The full variable domain, its missing parts supplied by reference TRBV30 and TRBJ1-5, is SQTIHQWPATLVQPVGSPLSLECTVEGTSNPNLYWYRQAAGRGLQLLFYSVGIGQISSEVPQNLSASRPQDRQFILSSKKLLLSDSGFYLCAWSPSSHQPQHFGDGTRLSIL.

This clone was counted once. V usage is TRBV6-5 and J usage is TRBJ2-7; maybe TRBD2 (5 bases). Germline V lookup: CDR1 MNHEY, CDR2 SVGAGI. V was trimmed by 4 bases and J by 4 bases, leaving 17 bases between them. The CDR3 has 15 residues. CDR3 protein: CASSSHPDSSYEQYF. Written as DNA, the CDR3 is TGTGCCAGCAGTTCCCACCCGGACTCAAGTTACGAGCAGTACTTC.

This clone appeared a few times. The rearrangement uses TRBV7-2 and TRBJ2-7, with 7 bases identical to TRBD2. The CDR3 is made up of 13 amino acids. From germline, CDR1 is SGHTA and CDR2 FQGNSA. Trimming cost V 5 bases and J 7 bases; bases outside gene matches: 8. CDR3 nucleotide sequence: TGTGCCAGCAGCCTCGGACTAGAGGGGGAGCAGTACTTC. This encodes CASSLGLEGEQYF.

The chain recombines TRBV6-2 or TRBV6-3 with TRBJ1-2, with D possibly TRBD1 on 6 matching bases. V gave up 5 bases and J gave up 8 bases, with 15 bases separating them. The CDR3 covers 13 residues. CDR1 and CDR2 (germline): MNHEY, SVGEGT. DNA of the CDR3: TGTGCCAGCAGTCTCTTGGGGGCGCGGGGCTACACCTTC. Translating gives CASSLLGARGYTF.

The chain employs TRBV24-1 and TRBJ2-1, with D possibly TRBD1 on 6 matching bases. Germline loops: CDR1 KGHDR, CDR2 SFDVKD. This CDR3 contains 15 residues. The V gene lost 7 bases and the J gene lost 8 bases, with 20 bases spanning the gap. This CDR3 is CATSSNRVTDDEQFF. CDR3 nucleotide sequence: TGTGCCACCAGCTCGAACAGGGTAACGGACGATGAGCAGTTCTTC.

This clone was seen at least ten times. The J gene is TRBJ1-3, the V gene TRBV5-4, with D possibly TRBD1 on 6 matching bases. The germline gives CDR1 SGHNT, CDR2 YYREEE (reference sequence). This CDR3 is built from 14 residues. V lost 2 bases and J 1 base, leaving 7 bases between the germline ends. The CDR3 here is CASSLQGSGNTIYF. CDR3 DNA sequence: TGTGCCAGCAGCTTACAGGGTTCTGGAAACACCATATATTTT.

The chain carries TRBV7-3 and TRBJ2-3; 8 bases line up with TRBD2. Germline values: CDR1 SGHTA, CDR2 FQGTGA. The junction had 5 bases not matched to a gene; V was cut back by 2 bases and J by 1 base. This CDR3 comprises 16 residues. The CDR3 is CASSLAPGGGTDTQYF. The CDR3 DNA is TGTGCCAGCAGCTTAGCGCCCGGGGGGGGCACAGATACGCAGTATTTT.

J is TRBJ1-2 and V is TRBV6-1, with TRBD1 as a possible D gene (5 bases). Trimming removed 6 bases at V and 4 bases at J, with 15 bases between. The germline CDR1 and CDR2 sequences are MNHNS and SASEGT. CDR3 size: 14 residues. CDR3 residues: CASSYLGATYGYTF. The CDR3 DNA is TGTGCCAGCAGCTACCTTGGGGCAACCTATGGCTACACCTTC.

As DNA, the CDR3 is TGTGCCAGCAGCTTAGTAGCGGGAGTGGATTCCAGTGAGCAGTTCTTC. Translation: CASSLVAGVDSSEQFF. This chain joins TRBV5-4 and TRBJ2-1; 9 bases map to TRBD2. The CDR3 extends over 16 amino acids. CDR1 and CDR2 from the germline V gene are SGHNT and YYREEE (reference sequence). Trimming took 2 bases from V and 9 from J; bases not matched to a gene: 12.

This chain joins TRBV7-9 and TRBJ2-7; maybe TRBD1 (6 bases). V dropped 7 bases and J dropped 5 bases, with 15 bases sitting between them. This CDR3 spans 13 amino acids. Germline V lookup: CDR1 SEHNR, CDR2 FQNEAQ (reference sequence). In DNA, the CDR3 is TGTGCCAGCACTCGATGGGGGCTCGACGAGCAGTACTTC. Encoded protein: CASTRWGLDEQYF.

The rearrangement joins TRBV4-3 to TRBJ1-1; 9 bases agree with TRBD1. The CDR3 spans 15 residues. V gave up 0 bases and J gave up 4 bases; unmatched junction bases: 3. Germline CDR1 reads LGHNA; CDR2 reads YSLEER. CDR3 sequence reads: CASSQDYRGLTEAFF. The CDR3 DNA sequence: TGCGCCAGCAGCCAAGATTACAGGGGGCTCACTGAAGCTTTCTTT.

V is TRBV18 and J is TRBJ1-3, with 7 bases fitting TRBD1. CDR1 is KGHSH, CDR2 LQKENI, per germline. V trimming: 6 bases; J trimming: 2 bases; junction bases outside the gene matches: 4. The CDR3 consists of 14 residues. The CDR3 loop reads CASSDRFTGNTIYF. The DNA for the CDR3 is TGTGCCAGCTCGGACAGGTTTACTGGAAACACCATATATTTT.

Ten or more counts support this clone. The J gene is TRBJ1-4, the V gene TRBV3-1 (or the pseudogene TRBV3-2); TRBD1 matches at 10 bases. The CDR3 consists of 16 residues. Germline V gives CDR1 LGHDT, CDR2 YNNKEL (reference sequence). The junction had 12 bases not matched to a gene; V was cut back by 2 bases and J by 12 bases. The CDR3 nucleotides are TGTGCCAGCAGCCAACAACAATTGACAGGGGGCGCCGAACTGTTTTTT. Its protein is CASSQQQLTGGAELFF.

This chain connects TRBV18 to TRBJ1-6; no clear D. Germline loops: CDR1 KGHSH, CDR2 LQKENI. The V gene lost 2 bases and the J gene lost 6 bases, with 11 bases spanning the gap. This CDR3 has 15 amino acids. The CDR3 nucleotides read TGTGCCAGCTCACCAGGAAGGGAGGGTAATTCACCCCTCCACTTT. It encodes CASSPGREGNSPLHF. The variable domain in full, with the rest retrieved from reference TRBV18 and TRBJ1-6, is NAGVMQNPRHLVRRRGQEARLRCSPMKGHSHVYWYRQLPEEGLKFMVYLQKENIIDESGMPKERFSAEFPKEGPSILRIQQVVRGDSAAYFCASSPGREGNSPLHFGNGTRLTVT.

The chain combines TRBV5-6 with TRBJ2-3; 10 bases line up with TRBD1. The CDR3 loop spans 15 amino acids. Germline lookup yields CDR1 SGHDT and CDR2 YYEEEE. J lost 5 bases, V lost 2 bases, and 5 bases had no gene match. The CDR3 nucleotides are TGTGCCAGCAGCTTAAGACAGGGGGCAGGAGATACGCAGTATTTT. This codes for CASSLRQGAGDTQYF.

This chain links TRBV18 with TRBJ1-1; D is undetermined. Germline V gene lookup returns CDR1 KGHSH and CDR2 LQKENI. There are 11 residues in the CDR3. V dropped 6 bases and J dropped 5 bases, with 7 bases sitting between them. This CDR3 reads CASSPATEAFF. CDR3 nucleotides: TGTGCCAGCTCCCCCGCGACTGAAGCTTTCTTT.

The V gene is TRBV5-1, the J gene TRBJ1-1, with 9 nucleotides matching TRBD1. The CDR3 length is 15 residues. Losses at the gene ends were 4 bases for V and 1 base for J; bases not matched to a gene: 5. Per germline, CDR1 SGHRS and CDR2 YFSETQ. This CDR3 reads CASSPGQGQNTEAFF. The CDR3 nucleotides are TGCGCCAGCAGCCCAGGACAGGGGCAGAACACTGAAGCTTTCTTT.

The CDR3 DNA reads TGTGCCATCAGTGATGGACAGGGTGAAAAACTGTTTTTT. Residues: CAISDGQGEKLFF. The chain has TRBV10-3 and TRBJ1-4, with TRBD1 identical over 8 bases. The CDR3 consists of 13 residues. Germline CDR1 is ENHRY and CDR2 is SYGVKD. V shed 3 bases and J 7 bases; nucleotides not matched to a gene: 1.

This clone was observed a few times. This chain links TRBV21-1 with TRBJ2-1; the listed D gene, TRBD2, was not tested against the DNA. TRBV21-1 is noted as a pseudogene. The CDR3 has 17 residues. CDR3 loop: CASSKGGTSGIYNEQFF. In DNA, the CDR3 is TGTGCCAGCAGCAAAGGAGGGACTAGCGGGATCTACAATGAGCAGTTCTTC.

This clone was seen a few times. The gene calls are TRBV28 and TRBJ1-5; 9 bases agree with TRBD1. Germline assignment: CDR1 MDHEN and CDR2 SYDVKM. The CDR3 runs 12 residues. V was pared by 8 bases and J by 5 bases, with 1 base of the junction left unmatched. CDR3 loop: CASRTGDQPQHF. The CDR3, as DNA: TGTGCCAGCCGGACAGGGGATCAGCCCCAGCATTTT.

This rearrangement joins TRBV19 to TRBJ2-7; the match to TRBD1 covers 8 bases. In germline, CDR1 is LNHDA, CDR2 SQIVND (reference sequence). The CDR3 is made up of 17 amino acids. Unmatched junction bases numbered 14, after V lost 7 bases and J lost 0 bases. The CDR3 DNA is TGTGCCAGTACTCCCAGCCGCTACAGGGGGTCCTCCTACGAGCAGTACTTC. Its protein product is CASTPSRYRGSSYEQYF.

This clone was recorded only once. The chain employs TRBV4-2 and TRBJ2-3; the match to TRBD2 covers 8 bases. V lost 3 bases, J lost 2 bases, and 4 bases stayed unmatched. The germline V gene has CDR1 LGHNA and CDR2 YNFKEQ. There are 15 residues in the CDR3. The CDR3 DNA sequence: TGTGCCAGCAGCCAGGGGACTAGGTACACAGATACGCAGTATTTT. Translating it yields CASSQGTRYTDTQYF.

There are a few counts of this clone. The chain has TRBV7-8 and TRBJ1-6; weak D call: TRBD1 (5 bases). Looked up from germline, CDR1 is SGHVS and CDR2 is FQNEAQ. V was cut by 2 bases and J by 8 bases, with 13 bases left in between. CDR3 size: 15 residues. CDR3 in amino acids: CASSLLSRADSPLHF. The CDR3 coding sequence is TGTGCCAGCAGCTTACTATCCAGGGCCGATTCACCCCTCCACTTT.

The gene calls are TRBV12-3 or TRBV12-4 and TRBJ1-6; D is unclear. V dropped 2 bases and J dropped 10 bases, with 9 bases sitting between them. CDR3 size: 13 residues. The CDR3 is CASSLLGRSPLHF. The CDR3 DNA follows: TGTGCCAGCAGTTTACTGGGCCGGTCACCCCTCCACTTT.

This clone was detected a few times. The chain employs TRBV19 and TRBJ1-5, with a tentative D call TRBD1 (6 bases). V shed 8 bases and J shed 0 bases, with 20 bases lying between them. The CDR3 runs to 17 residues. Per the germline V gene, CDR1 is LNHDA and CDR2 is SQIVND (reference sequence). The CDR3 sequence: CASEQQGWGLSNQPQHF. In nucleotides, the CDR3 is TGTGCCAGTGAGCAACAGGGATGGGGGCTTAGCAATCAGCCCCAGCATTTT.

This clone was picked up one time. This rearrangement joins TRBV5-1 to TRBJ2-7; 7 bases fit TRBD1. This CDR3 has 19 amino acids. Unmatched junction bases numbered 17, after V lost 0 bases and J lost 2 bases. Looked up from germline, CDR1 is SGHRS and CDR2 is YFSETQ. The CDR3 reads CASSLGRFRRDSNAYEQYF. CDR3 DNA: TGCGCCAGCAGCTTGGGGCGTTTTCGTCGGGACAGCAACGCCTACGAGCAGTACTTC.

The chain has TRBV4-2 and TRBJ2-2; tentatively, D is TRBD2 (6 bases). The germline CDR1 and CDR2 sequences are LGHNA and YNFKEQ. Trimming pared 4 bases from V and 2 bases from J, leaving 14 bases between. CDR3 length: 16 residues. The DNA of the CDR3 is TGTGCCAGCAGCCTACAGCCGGGGACTAACACCGGGGAGCTGTTTTTT. It yields the protein CASSLQPGTNTGELFF.